The 30 T cell receptor beta chains reported below all come from one sample, sequenced in a study of early T cells in non-severe SARS-CoV-2 infection. Via MiXCR, TCRdb re-called the 5' RACE reads, giving one row per CDR3 protein. The repertoire holds about 70,000 distinct CDR3 sequences, with more than 4% as singletons. The sample in question was whole blood, obtained at baseline. These receptors originate from an adult who was a healthcare worker with PCR-confirmed SARS-CoV-2 infection or an uninfected control (not recorded which).

This clonotype was counted only a few times. The genes are TRBV7-7 and TRBJ2-7, with TRBD2 identical over 7 bases. The germline V gene encodes CDR1 SSHAT and CDR2 FNYEAQ (reference sequence). V dropped 4 bases and J dropped 4; count of bases not matched to a gene: 4. CDR3 length: 13 amino acids. CDR3 sequence reads: CASSSVAGYEQYF. Here the CDR3 DNA reads TGTGCCAGCAGCTCGGTAGCGGGTTACGAGCAGTACTTC.

Many counts were recorded for this clonotype. The chain recombines TRBV11-2 with TRBJ2-3; D remains unclear. The CDR3 totals 17 residues. With 5 bases removed from V and 1 base from J, the gap between germline ends came to 19 bases. Germline V gene data show CDR1 as SGHAT and CDR2 as FQNNGV. The CDR3, as DNA: TGTGCCAGCAGCCCCGACGTCTTACGAAGCGGCACAGATACGCAGTATTTT. Translating it yields CASSPDVLRSGTDTQYF.

This clonotype was observed many times. V gene TRBV12-5 combines with J gene TRBJ2-1; D might be TRBD1 (6 bases). Germline loops: CDR1 LGHNT, CDR2 FRNRAP. Trimming removed 7 bases at V and 9 bases at J, with 22 bases between. This CDR3 spans 15 amino acids. CDR3: CASAPGTIGDGEQFF. As DNA, the CDR3 is TGTGCTAGTGCTCCCGGGACAATTGGGGACGGTGAGCAGTTCTTC.

Ten or more counts support this clonotype. The chain recombines TRBV2 with TRBJ2-7, with D perhaps matching TRBD2 (5 bases). V was trimmed by 2 bases and J by 1 base, leaving 12 bases between them. The CDR3 runs to 15 residues. Germline CDR1 SNHLY, CDR2 FYNNEI. The CDR3 DNA reads TGTGCCAGCAGTGAATGGAGGACGGGGTCCTACGAGCAGTACTTC. It specifies CASSEWRTGSYEQYF.

This chain joins TRBV7-2 and TRBJ1-6; perhaps TRBD1 as D (5 bases). The germline V gene has CDR1 SGHTA and CDR2 FQGNSA. Trimming shortened V by 4 bases and J by 3 bases, and 10 bases separated the two germline ends. The length of the CDR3 is 15 residues. CDR3 DNA sequence: TGTGCCAGCAGCTCGACAGACAACTATAATTCACCCCTCCACTTT. Its protein is CASSSTDNYNSPLHF.

In nucleotides, the CDR3 is TGTGCCAGCAGCTTGTCTGGTTATAGCAATCAGCCCCAGCATTTT. Protein product: CASSLSGYSNQPQHF. The chain is built from TRBV5-5 and TRBJ1-5; D is ambiguous. V was cut by 1 base and J by 0 bases, with 8 bases left in between. The CDR3 consists of 15 residues. CDR1 is SGHKS and CDR2 is YYEKEE in the germline V gene (reference sequence).

This clonotype was recorded many times. In nucleotides, the CDR3 is TGTGCCAGCAGCCCCTCCCAAGTCATGAACACTGAAGCTTTCTTT. Residues: CASSPSQVMNTEAFF. The chain uses TRBV14 and TRBJ1-1; D not resolved. The length of the CDR3 is 15 residues. The ends were cut back, 4 bases at V and 0 bases at J, with 12 bases in the middle. The germline V gene has CDR1 SGHDN and CDR2 FVKESK.

The table lists this clonotype with a few counts. The chain has TRBV7-9 and TRBJ2-5; unclear D gene. Germline V lookup: CDR1 SEHNR, CDR2 FQNEAQ (reference sequence). The ends were cut back, 7 bases at V and 2 bases at J, with 17 bases in the middle. This CDR3 region has 15 residues. The CDR3 DNA follows: TGTGCCAGCACCCCCTTGGGCAGCCAGCAAGAGACCCAGTACTTC. Protein: CASTPLGSQQETQYF.

The chain joins TRBV5-1 to TRBJ2-5; 9 bases are a match to TRBD1. CDR1 SGHRS and CDR2 YFSETQ come from the germline V gene. J was trimmed by 6 bases and V by 0 bases; bases with no gene match: 3. The CDR3 covers 14 residues. CDR3 coding DNA: TGCGCCAGCAGCTTGGGGGACAGGGCCAAGACCCAGTACTTC. It is translated as CASSLGDRAKTQYF.

V usage is TRBV29-1 and J usage is TRBJ1-1; no reliable D call. The CDR3 spans 15 residues. V lost 5 bases to trimming and J lost 1 base, with 17 bases between them. Germline V gene data show CDR1 as SQVTM and CDR2 as ANQGSEA. The CDR3 here is CSVFSPGIENTEAFF. In DNA form, the CDR3 reads TGCAGCGTTTTTTCCCCGGGGATAGAGAACACTGAAGCTTTCTTT.

The chain recombines TRBV7-8 with TRBJ2-4, with 7 bases lining up with TRBD1. Germline CDR1 is SGHVS and CDR2 is FQNEAQ. The V and J ends lost 3 bases and 1 base, in that order; junction bases with no gene match: 3. The CDR3 totals 15 residues. The CDR3 DNA is TGTGCCAGCAGCTTGACAGGGACGGCCAAAAACATTCAGTACTTC. Translation gives CASSLTGTAKNIQYF.

This clonotype has ten or more counts. The chain combines TRBV29-1 with TRBJ1-2, with D unresolved. This CDR3 has 9 amino acids. V lost 6 bases, J lost 6 bases, and 5 bases lay in between. From germline, CDR1 is SQVTM and CDR2 ANQGSEA. The CDR3 loop reads CSVDDGYTF. The CDR3 DNA is TGCAGCGTGGATGATGGCTACACCTTC.

This clonotype is medium-sized in the sample. The V call is TRBV12-3 or TRBV12-4, the J call TRBJ2-7, with a weak D call TRBD1 (6 bases). Deletions cut 4 bases from V and 3 bases from J, with 16 bases between. The CDR3 spans 15 residues. CDR3 amino acids: CASSSFPRGSYEQYF. CDR3 in DNA: TGTGCCAGCAGTTCGTTCCCCAGGGGAAGCTACGAGCAGTACTTC.

This clonotype turned up a few times. This sequence joins TRBV6-2 or TRBV6-3 and TRBJ2-2; 12 positions match TRBD2. The germline CDR1 and CDR2 sequences are MNHEY and SVGEGT. This CDR3 has 16 residues. Germline trimming cut 5 bases from V and 6 bases from J; bases unmatched to any gene: 7. The chain's CDR3 is CASSPRLAGAAGELFF. CDR3 nucleotide sequence: TGTGCCAGCAGTCCAAGACTAGCGGGGGCGGCCGGGGAGCTGTTTTTT.

This clonotype appeared many times. V usage is TRBV20-1 and J usage is TRBJ2-5; possible D gene TRBD1, 6 bases. The CDR3 spans 19 residues. V lost 0 bases and J 1 base, leaving 24 bases between the germline ends. Germline CDR1 is DFQATT and CDR2 is SNEGSKA (reference sequence). CDR3 loop: CSARDNQGTFLGAQETQYF. The CDR3 DNA reads TGCAGTGCTAGAGATAACCAGGGGACATTCCTCGGGGCCCAAGAGACCCAGTACTTC.

The J gene is TRBJ1-1, the V gene TRBV15; D gene ambiguous. V gave up 0 bases and J gave up 8 bases, with 7 bases separating them. The CDR3 covers 12 residues. Germline assignment: CDR1 LNHNV and CDR2 YYDKDF (reference sequence). The CDR3 protein is CATSRETSEAFF. CDR3 nucleotide sequence: TGTGCCACCAGCAGAGAGACGTCAGAAGCTTTCTTT.

There are a few counts of this clonotype. The chain uses TRBV7-8 and TRBJ1-6; D is perhaps TRBD1 (5 bases). Trimming shortened V by 0 bases and J by 4 bases, and 7 bases separated the two germline ends. The CDR3 extends over 15 amino acids. The germline CDR1 and CDR2 sequences are SGHVS and FQNEAQ. Here the CDR3 DNA reads TGTGCCAGCAGCTTAGCGCGGGGGTATAATTCACCCCTCCACTTT. Its translation: CASSLARGYNSPLHF.

The V and J genes are TRBV6-6 and TRBJ2-1; D is undetermined. Trimming removed 3 bases from V and 10 bases from J, with 10 bases in between. This CDR3 is 12 amino acids long. CDR1 and CDR2 from the germline V gene are MNHNY and SVGAGI (reference sequence). Here the CDR3 reads CASSYKGGEQFF. The DNA of the CDR3 is TGTGCCAGCAGTTATAAGGGTGGCGAGCAGTTCTTC.

The chain employs TRBV7-9 and TRBJ2-1; unclear D gene. Deletions cut 0 bases from V and 2 bases from J, with 5 bases between. The CDR3 has 14 amino acids. The germline V gene encodes CDR1 SEHNR and CDR2 FQNEAQ (reference sequence). DNA of the CDR3: TGTGCCAGCAGCTTAGCGTTGACCTACAATGAGCAGTTCTTC. Amino acids: CASSLALTYNEQFF. The variable domain in full, completed from reference TRBV7-9 and TRBJ2-1, reads DTGVSQNPRHKITKRGQNVTFRCDPISEHNRLYWYRQTLGQGPEFLTYFQNEAQLEKSRLLSDRFSAERPKGSFSTLEIQRTEQGDSAMYLCASSLALTYNEQFFGPGTRLTVL.

This clonotype appeared many times. The V gene is TRBV7-9, the J gene TRBJ2-7; possibly TRBD1 for D (6 bases). The CDR3 is 14 amino acids. The germline CDR1 and CDR2 sequences are SEHNR and FQNEAQ (reference sequence). V was clipped by 5 bases and J by 2 bases, with 13 bases between them. DNA of the CDR3: TGTGCCAGCAGCCCCGGGACACGGACCTACGAGCAGTACTTC. This sequence encodes CASSPGTRTYEQYF.

This clonotype was seen repeatedly, ten times or more. V usage is TRBV12-3 or TRBV12-4 and J usage is TRBJ2-4; D may be TRBD1 (5 bases). V was cut by 3 bases and J by 0 bases, with 12 bases left in between. This CDR3 spans 16 amino acids. The CDR3 nucleotides are TGTGCCAGCAGTTTGGGCAGGGTAGGAGCCAAAAACATTCAGTACTTC. Protein product: CASSLGRVGAKNIQYF.

This chain links TRBV4-1 with TRBJ2-7, with D possibly TRBD2 on 5 matching bases. This CDR3 region has 14 residues. Trimming removed 4 bases at V and 4 bases at J, with 14 bases between. The germline V gene encodes CDR1 MGHRA and CDR2 YSYEKL. CDR3 protein: CASSPFRGGYEQYF. CDR3 in DNA: TGCGCCAGCAGCCCGTTTCGTGGCGGGTACGAGCAGTACTTC.

This clonotype turned up a few times. The chain has TRBV18 and TRBJ2-5, with 8 bases aligning to TRBD1. This CDR3 is 14 amino acids long. Germline CDR1 KGHSH, CDR2 LQKENI. J gave up 1 base and V 3 bases, and 1 base lay outside the gene matches. As DNA, the CDR3 is TGTGCCAGCTCACCCGACAGGGGCCAAGAGACCCAGTACTTC. Encoded protein: CASSPDRGQETQYF.

This chain joins TRBV28 and TRBJ1-1, with 8 bases lining up with TRBD1. V lost 9 bases and J lost 3; bases outside the gene matches: 6. Per germline, CDR1 MDHEN and CDR2 SYDVKM. The CDR3 extends over 13 amino acids. The CDR3 sequence: CASRQGSYTEAFF. The CDR3 DNA follows: TGTGCCAGTCGACAGGGGAGTTACACTGAAGCTTTCTTT.

This clonotype was counted ten times or more. The V gene is TRBV3-1, the J gene TRBJ2-5; TRBD2 is a possible D gene (5 bases). This CDR3 comprises 12 residues. The V end was cut by 6 bases, the J end by 5 bases, with 10 bases between. Germline V gives CDR1 LGHDT, CDR2 YNNKEL (reference sequence). CDR3: CASSLQRETQYF. CDR3 DNA: TGTGCCAGCAGTCTGCAGCGGGAGACCCAGTACTTC.

This clonotype was seen repeatedly, ten times or more. V usage is TRBV19 and J usage is TRBJ2-1; tentatively, D is TRBD1 or TRBD2 (6 bases each). The CDR3 has 15 amino acids. Germline assignment: CDR1 LNHDA and CDR2 SQIVND (reference sequence). V was clipped by 8 bases and J by 4 bases, with 18 bases between them. The CDR3 region has the DNA TGTGCCAGTGGATTACGAGAAGGGGGGTACAATGAGCAGTTCTTC. It yields the protein CASGLREGGYNEQFF.

This chain links TRBV5-4 with TRBJ2-3; 12 nucleotides match TRBD2. In germline, CDR1 is SGHNT, CDR2 YYREEE (reference sequence). V shed 0 bases, J shed 0 bases, and the junction held 5 bases outside the gene matches. This CDR3 has 18 residues. As DNA, the CDR3 is TGTGCCAGCAGCTTGGGACTAGCGGGAGATACTAGCACAGATACGCAGTATTTT. Its protein is CASSLGLAGDTSTDTQYF.

This clonotype has a count of ten or more. The J gene is TRBJ2-1, the V gene TRBV20-1; no firm D call. The V end was cut by 3 bases, the J end by 0 bases, with 21 bases between. CDR3 length: 18 residues. Germline loops: CDR1 DFQATT, CDR2 SNEGSKA (reference sequence). CDR3 nucleotides: TGCAGTGCTAGGTCCAATGGGAAATCTGAAAGCTCCTACAATGAGCAGTTCTTC. It encodes CSARSNGKSESSYNEQFF.

The chain recombines TRBV30 with TRBJ2-7, with D maybe TRBD1 (6 bases). Germline values: CDR1 GTSNPN, CDR2 SVGIG (reference sequence). The ends were cut back, 2 bases at V and 6 bases at J, with 17 bases in the middle. The CDR3 length is 14 residues. The CDR3 spells CAWSTGQGGSEQYF. The CDR3 region has the DNA TGTGCCTGGAGTACGGGACAAGGGGGTTCCGAGCAGTACTTC.

This clonotype was seen ten or more times. The CDR3: CAWSYGVAEQYF. DNA for the CDR3: TGTGCCTGGAGTTATGGGGTAGCCGAGCAGTACTTC. The J gene is TRBJ2-7, the V gene TRBV30; D unresolved. The CDR3 totals 12 residues. CDR1 and CDR2 from the germline V gene are GTSNPN and SVGIG (reference sequence). V was cut by 2 bases and J by 6 bases, with 11 bases left in between.